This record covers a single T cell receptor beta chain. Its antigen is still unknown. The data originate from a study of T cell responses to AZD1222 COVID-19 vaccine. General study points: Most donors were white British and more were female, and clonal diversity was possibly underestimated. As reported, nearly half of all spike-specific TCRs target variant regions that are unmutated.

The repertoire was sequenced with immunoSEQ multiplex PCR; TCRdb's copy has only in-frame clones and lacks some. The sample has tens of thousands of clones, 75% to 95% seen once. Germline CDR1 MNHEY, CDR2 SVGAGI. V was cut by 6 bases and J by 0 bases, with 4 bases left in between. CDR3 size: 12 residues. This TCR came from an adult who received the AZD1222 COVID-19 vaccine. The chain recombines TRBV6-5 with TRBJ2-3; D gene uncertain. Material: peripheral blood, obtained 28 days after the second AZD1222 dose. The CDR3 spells CASSQSTDTQYF. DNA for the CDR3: TGTGCCAGCAGCCAGAGCACAGATACGCAGTATTTT.